Sequencing of this T cell receptor beta chain was carried out in a study of regulatory T cells in long-lasting Graves disease. Study information: Patients with new Graves' disease had used antithyroid drugs below 3 months.

This CDR3 contains 14 residues. V was pared by 6 bases and J by 0 bases, with 15 bases between. CDR1 is DFQATT, CDR2 SNEGSKA, per germline (reference sequence). This clonotype was counted many times. Sequencing libraries for TCR beta were prepared with iRepertoire HTBI primers and Arm-PCR of CDR3 regions. MiXCR was run by TCRdb on the multiplex PCR reads, yielding one entry per CDR3 protein. The table shows about 540,000 distinct CDR3 sequences, with less than 15% occurring only once. Time point meaning: newly diagnosed GD, antithyroid drugs for less than 3 months. RNA extracted from PBMCs served as the sequencing template. One endocrinology department in Xi'an, China, was where patients came from. These data also formed part of another study, on T cells in Graves' hyperthyroidism and ophthalmopathy. That work adds: By a 13 V-J model, ophthalmopathy was set apart from stable hyperthyroidism.

This TCR was sampled from a young man with Graves disease. V usage is TRBV20-1 and J usage is TRBJ2-7; D is possibly TRBD1 (6 bases). The source was peripheral blood mononuclear cells (PBMCs), collected at new diagnosis, from a patient treated with antithyroid drugs. The CDR3 sequence: CSADQTGDSYEQYF. The CDR3, as DNA: TGCAGTGCAGATCAGACAGGAGACTCCTACGAGCAGTACTTC.